Reported below is one TCR beta chain. This sample stems from a study of blood T cell repertoires in COVID-19. Across the whole study: Samples came from the United States, Italy and Spain, spanning acute and convalescent COVID-19. From T cells, B-cell-depleted T cells, or PBMCs came the material, which was cDNA or gDNA.

Germline lookup yields CDR1 SQVTM and CDR2 ANQGSEA. Trimming took 7 bases from V and 3 from J, leaving 10 bases between them. CDR3 size: 12 residues. Authors' data handling: Reference gene primers were amplified, and this amplification served to estimate nucleated cell counts. Method: immunoSEQ multiplex PCR; TCRdb's copy keeps in-frame clones and lacks some. V and J calls and clone size follow that table, whereas D and trimming were derived from the DNA. The profile shows about 190,000 clones, under 90% of them singletons. The specimen sequenced was peripheral blood. This chain uses TRBV29-1 with TRBJ2-1; D uncertain. The receptor comes from a man aged 40-49 years with acute or convalescent COVID-19. The CDR3 loop is CSGNSVYNEQFF. CDR3 sequence (DNA): TGCAGCGGGAACAGTGTCTACAATGAGCAGTTCTTC.